One T cell receptor beta chain is described in this entry. V gave up 4 bases and J gave up 5 bases, with 7 bases separating them. CDR1 and CDR2 from the germline V gene are SNHLY and FYNNEI. The CDR3 consists of 12 residues. This entry belongs to a study of neoadjuvant anti-PD-1 for oral cavity cancer. The wider study: Nivolumab at 3 mg/kg was mostly given biweekly, three to four doses, pre-surgery. Patients without progression received a fourth nivolumab dose around day 43, then surgical resection on days 50-56.

The assay was immunoSEQ multiplex PCR, and TCRdb's table has in-frame clones only and misses some. The profile shows 17,000 or so clones, about 64% of them singletons. Patients were newly diagnosed with stage II-IVA oral cavity squamous cell carcinoma without prior systemic or radiation treatment. The sample here was PBMCs, taken before nivolumab (anti-PD-1) treatment. The receptor's source is a person between 40 and 79 years old with oral cavity squamous cell carcinoma. V gene TRBV2 combines with J gene TRBJ2-3; tentative D call: TRBD2 (5 bases). CDR3 bases: TGTGCCAGCAGTGTGGCGGGAGATACGCAGTATTTT. It codes for CASSVAGDTQYF.